This entry concerns a single T cell receptor beta chain. Its recognized antigen is unknown. It has no much larger one-base neighbor in the sample; base qualities were not kept. In this study, sorted CD4+ and CD8+ T cells from the blood of healthy subjects and of severe aplastic anemia patients had their TCR repertoires deep-sequenced. Ficoll-Paque density gradient centrifugation was used to isolate peripheral blood mononuclear cells. CD4+ and CD8+ T cells were sorted by FACS or magnetic beads before DNA extraction. The entry originates in a study of CD8+CD57+ T cells in acquired aplastic anemia (dated by TCRdb to the late 2010s). Study-level background: A mean of about 3.2 ug of DNA, ranging from about 0.2 to 27.4 ug, was extracted from sorted CD4+ and CD8+ cells.

CDR3 length: 14 amino acids, cysteine to phenylalanine. Here the CDR3 DNA is all that survives: 42 bases in frame from base 1. For CDR1 and CDR2, the germline V gene lists SGDLS and YYNGEE. V is pared back by 3 bases and J by 2 bases, with 11 bases lying between the germline termini. Genomic DNA served as template for TCR beta VDJ combination and CDR3 sequence profiling. An Illumina HiSeq 2000 was used for TCR repertoire sequencing. The paper's data handling went like this. TRBV/TRBJ rearrangement plots, CDR3 size and DJ length profiles, and Simpson's diversity index were used to assess repertoires. Whichever DNA sequence was most abundant in the deep sequencing data was defined as the immunodominant clone. CDR3 amino acid sequences were checked for sharing between subjects and were compared against published repertoires and the VDJdb database. TCRdb trimmed public reads at Q25 via fastp, called clones via MiXCR and kept in-frame beta chains. Under each unique CDR3 protein, matching rows form one entry showing the most common genes and DNA. The V and J calls come from TCRdb's annotation, not from the publication. The sample has roughly 300,000 distinct CDR3 sequences on record, 50% to 70% of them singletons. The ten largest clones take up less than 10% of the sample.

Overall study results and their limits: Around 30 CD8+ CDR3 sequences were found to be shared between patients and controls, but these sequences appeared to be highly expressed in patients and within the immunodominant clones of the patients. Between patients and healthy controls, no significant difference in CD8+ Simpson's diversity was found (P=0.060).

Material: sorted CD4+, CD8+, or CD8+CD57+ T cells (not recorded which) from PBMCs. This receptor was taken from a human donor with severe aplastic anemia or a healthy control (not recorded which). The rearranged chain carries TRBV9 and TRBJ1-2; no confident D gene assignment can be made. The sequenced DNA: TGTGCCAGCAGCGGGACCAGTACCAACTATGGCTACACCTTC. It specifies CASSGTSTNYGYTF.